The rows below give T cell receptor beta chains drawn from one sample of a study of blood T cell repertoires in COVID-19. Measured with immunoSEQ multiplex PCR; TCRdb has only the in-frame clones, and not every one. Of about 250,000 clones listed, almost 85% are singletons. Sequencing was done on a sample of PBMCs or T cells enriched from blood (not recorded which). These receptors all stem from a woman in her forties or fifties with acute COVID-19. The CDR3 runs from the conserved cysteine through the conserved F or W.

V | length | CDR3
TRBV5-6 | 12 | CASSQSTDTQYF
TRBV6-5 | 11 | CASRMTDEAFF
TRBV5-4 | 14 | CASSSDNSGNIQYF
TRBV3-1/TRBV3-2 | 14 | CASSQAGGPNIQYF
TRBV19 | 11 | CASSMKGGYTF
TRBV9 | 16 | CASSGRGLSSYNEQFF
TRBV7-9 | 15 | CASSLQTGGGETQYF
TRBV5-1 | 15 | CASSLEGQPNQPQHF
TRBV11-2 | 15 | CASSLVPDRVYEQYF
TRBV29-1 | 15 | CSVESGAGGIDTQYF
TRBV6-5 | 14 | CASRTGTTYNEQFF
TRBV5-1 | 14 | CASGSGGDHNEQFF
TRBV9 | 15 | CASSVRGGPNYGYTF
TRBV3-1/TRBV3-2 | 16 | CASSQAGDRPNSPLHF
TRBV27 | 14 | CASSLTGNTGELFF
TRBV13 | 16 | CASSPSGTSGTYEQYF
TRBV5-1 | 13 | CASSFTGNTEAFF
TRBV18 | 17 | CASSPNARTGGNTEAFF